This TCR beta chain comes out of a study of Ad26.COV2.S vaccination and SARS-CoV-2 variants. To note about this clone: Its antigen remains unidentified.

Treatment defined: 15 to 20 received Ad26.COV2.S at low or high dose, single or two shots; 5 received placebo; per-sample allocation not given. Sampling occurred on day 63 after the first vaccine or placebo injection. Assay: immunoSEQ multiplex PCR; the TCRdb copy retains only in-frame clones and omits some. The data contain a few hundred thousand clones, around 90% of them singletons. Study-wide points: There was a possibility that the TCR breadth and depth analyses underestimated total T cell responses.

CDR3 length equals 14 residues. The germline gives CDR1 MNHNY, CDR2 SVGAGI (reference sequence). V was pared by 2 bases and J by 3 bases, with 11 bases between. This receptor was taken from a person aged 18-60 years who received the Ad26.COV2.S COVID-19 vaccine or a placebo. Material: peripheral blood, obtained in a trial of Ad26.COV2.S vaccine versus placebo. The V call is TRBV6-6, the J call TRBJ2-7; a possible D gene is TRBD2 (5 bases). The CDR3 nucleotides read TGTGCCAGCAGTTACAGTGGAGACTACTACGAGCAGTACTTC. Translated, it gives CASSYSGDYYEQYF.